Listed below are T cell receptor beta chains from one sample, sequenced in a study of T-cell reconstitution after alpha-beta-depleted transplantation in children. TCRdb itself ran the PCR reads through MiXCR, one entry per CDR3 protein. The table lists about 22,000 distinct CDR3 sequences, approximately 10% of them singletons. Sequencing was performed on PBMCs from the stem cell graft donor, taken from the stem cell graft. All receptors derive from a human donor who donated a stem cell graft to a child with chronic granulomatous disease. Each CDR3 is given with its conserved first and last residue.

TRBV29-1	CSVDPGLSYNEQFF
TRBV9	CASSATGNTEAFF
TRBV19	CASNGHGYEQYF
TRBV7-6	CASSLGEGRTYGYTF
TRBV27	CASSFTTGAYEQYF
TRBV27	CASSLVPSRGGANVLTF
TRBV5-1	CASSLSGLTYEQYF
TRBV12-3/TRBV12-4	CASSPSIYEQYF
TRBV5-1	CASSSRPEINYGYTF
TRBV12-3/TRBV12-4	CASSFLSGVHEQYF
TRBV20-1	CSAIAGTGRRETQYF
TRBV7-9	CASSRVGTSYEQYF
TRBV5-1	CASSLGQVNTEAFF
TRBV10-1	CASSDSDSNEQFF
TRBV18	CASSPLGQGSTEAFF
TRBV7-6	CASSPRVENTEAFF
TRBV6-5	CASTTQGAYYNSPLHF
TRBV12-3/TRBV12-4	CASSLGQENGEQFF
TRBV27	CASSGSGDNEQFF
TRBV27	CASSLTQTGGRYEQYF
TRBV12-3/TRBV12-4	CASMRSGGDTGELFF
TRBV6-1	CASSPYSGDYGYTF
TRBV21-1	CASSNLEGSSGDHNEQFF
TRBV20-1	CSAQGARSEKLFF
TRBV7-6	CASSYGTSYEQYF
TRBV5-1	CASSDGKGNTIYF
TRBV18	CASSPLLPAAGGEYNEQFF
TRBV5-1	CASSLEGRGNTIYF